This T cell receptor beta chain was recovered during a study of shared clonotypes between healthy human individuals. On the study more broadly: The study drew on a couple of women and three men aged 18 to 49 as donors. CD4 naive and CD4 memory each took three plates per donor, while CD8 naive took two and CD8 memory one.

Concerning this clone: The antigen is undetermined.

The repertoire was sequenced with immunoSEQ multiplex PCR; TCRdb's copy has only in-frame clones and lacks some. The repertoire holds some 2,100,000 clones, 95% seen once, with about 0.13% in the top ten. Trimming left V 6 bases short and J 6 bases short, with 9 bases between. The CDR3 spans 12 residues. Germline V gives CDR1 KGHSH, CDR2 LQKENI. Study results and limitations: Exclusively blood specimens were collected; tissue repertoires likely differ.

The sample consisted of naive CD4+ T cells sorted from blood. Stated subset: CD45RA+ positively selected. The clonotype originates from a man aged 18 to 30 in good health. This rearrangement joins TRBV18 to TRBJ1-5, with D possibly TRBD1 on 5 matching bases. The CDR3 coding sequence is TGTGCCAGCTCCGCGGGGGGTCAGCCCCAGCATTTT. This translates into CASSAGGQPQHF.